A single sample is the source of the 24 T cell receptor beta chains below, sequenced in a study of blood T cell repertoires in COVID-19. Sequenced by immunoSEQ multiplex PCR; TCRdb stores in-frame clones only, minus some. The repertoire consists of approximately 200,000 clones, with about nine tenths occurring once and the leading ten covering roughly 2.5%. Sequenced sample: peripheral blood. Receptors originate from a woman aged 60 to 75 with acute or convalescent COVID-19.

V usage is TRBV29-1 and J usage is TRBJ1-1, with D unclear. CDR1 and CDR2 from the germline V gene are SQVTM and ANQGSEA. V was pared by 4 bases and J by 7 bases, with 7 bases between. The CDR3 loop spans 10 amino acids. As DNA, the CDR3 is TGCAGCGTTGGGGAGATTGAAGCTTTCTTT. Its translation: CSVGEIEAFF.

The chain combines TRBV7-2 with TRBJ1-1; D may be TRBD1 (6 bases). V was trimmed by 4 bases and J by 0 bases, leaving 15 bases between them. The CDR3 extends over 16 amino acids. CDR1 is SGHTA, CDR2 FQGNSA, per germline. CDR3 region: CASSSSGGRMNTEAFF. CDR3 DNA: TGTGCCAGCAGCTCCAGTGGGGGCAGAATGAACACTGAAGCTTTCTTT.

J is TRBJ1-1 and V is TRBV28; D is unresolved. Looked up from germline, CDR1 is MDHEN and CDR2 is SYDVKM. Trimming removed 2 bases at V and 7 bases at J, with 11 bases between. The CDR3 extends over 13 amino acids. The CDR3 region is CASSLRGSSEAFF. For the CDR3, the DNA is TGTGCCAGCAGTTTACGGGGTTCGAGTGAAGCTTTCTTT.

The chain joins TRBV5-4 to TRBJ1-1; a weak D match, TRBD1 (5 bases). Between the trimmed V and J ends, which lost 6 bases and 4 bases, there was a span of 22 bases. The germline V gene encodes CDR1 SGHNT and CDR2 YYREEE (reference sequence). This CDR3 contains 16 residues. CDR3 DNA sequence: TGTGCCAGCAACATGGGTCGGGGACTGGGGAGCACTGAAGCTTTCTTT. As protein: CASNMGRGLGSTEAFF.

V usage is TRBV28 and J usage is TRBJ1-5, with 7 bases fitting TRBD1. Germline assignment: CDR1 MDHEN and CDR2 SYDVKM. This CDR3 contains 14 residues. V was pared by 5 bases and J by 0 bases, with 1 base of the junction left unmatched. The CDR3 region is CASSDRVSNQPQHF. Written as DNA, the CDR3 is TGTGCCAGCAGTGACAGGGTTAGCAATCAGCCCCAGCATTTT.

The J gene is TRBJ1-5, the V gene TRBV11-2; tentative D call: TRBD1 (5 bases). This CDR3 has 15 amino acids. Germline V gene sequence: CDR1 SGHAT, CDR2 FQNNGV. Trimming left V 6 bases short and J 1 base short, with 13 bases between. CDR3 protein: CASRRTGESNQPQHF. The DNA for the CDR3 is TGTGCCAGCAGAAGGACGGGGGAAAGCAATCAGCCCCAGCATTTT.

The chain links TRBV7-2 to TRBJ2-3; 10 nucleotides match TRBD2. CDR1 is SGHTA and CDR2 is FQGNSA in the germline V gene. The CDR3 covers 13 residues. J was trimmed by 4 bases and V by 11 bases; bases with no gene match: 6. CDR3 DNA sequence: TGTGCCGGCTCTGGGACTAGCGCAGATACGCAGTATTTT. Encoded protein: CAGSGTSADTQYF. Supplemented by reference TRBV7-2 and TRBJ2-3, the full variable domain reads GAGVSQSPSNKVTEKGKDVELRCDPISGHTALYWYRQSLGQGLEFLIYFQGNSAPDKSGLPSDRFSAERTGGSVSTLTIQRTQQEDSAVYLCAGSGTSADTQYFGPGTRLTVL.

The chain links TRBV6-1 to TRBJ2-2; 13 nucleotides match TRBD2. Germline lookup yields CDR1 MNHNS and CDR2 SASEGT. The CDR3 runs 17 residues. The V and J ends lost 1 base and 3 bases, in that order; junction bases with no gene match: 2. The CDR3 coding sequence is TGTGCCAGCAGTGAAGAACTAGCGGGGGGGTACACCGGGGAGCTGTTTTTT. Its protein product is CASSEELAGGYTGELFF.

The chain combines TRBV27 with TRBJ2-3; the D gene is possibly TRBD1 (5 bases). There are 16 residues in the CDR3. Germline loops: CDR1 MNHEY, CDR2 SMNVEV (reference sequence). V lost 3 bases and J 3 bases, leaving 16 bases between the germline ends. CDR3 amino acids: CASSFSRQLRTDTQYF. In DNA, the CDR3 is TGTGCCAGCAGTTTTTCCCGACAGTTGAGGACAGATACGCAGTATTTT.

The rearrangement uses TRBV3-1 (or the pseudogene TRBV3-2) and TRBJ2-3, with TRBD2 matching over 7 bases. The CDR3 extends over 17 amino acids. Trimming cost V 1 base and J 4 bases; bases outside gene matches: 11. Germline V lookup: CDR1 LGHDT, CDR2 YNNKEL (reference sequence). The CDR3 DNA sequence: TGTGCCAGCAGCCAAGGCCGAAGGATAGCGGGTTCAGATACGCAGTATTTT. Its translation is CASSQGRRIAGSDTQYF.

The V call is TRBV28, the J call TRBJ2-1; TRBD2 is a possible D gene (6 bases). Germline-derived CDR1 and CDR2 are MDHEN and SYDVKM. V lost 5 bases and J lost 0, with 17 bases in between. This CDR3 has 17 residues. The CDR3 loop reads CASSPHGAGPSYNEQFF. The CDR3 region has the DNA TGTGCCAGCAGTCCACATGGTGCGGGACCCTCCTACAATGAGCAGTTCTTC.

V and J are TRBV19 and TRBJ2-1, with 9 bases fitting TRBD1. This CDR3 spans 14 amino acids. Germline lookup yields CDR1 LNHDA and CDR2 SQIVND (reference sequence). V lost 3 bases to trimming and J lost 7 bases; unmatched junction nucleotides: 4. In nucleotides, the CDR3 is TGTGCCAGTAGTATTACCGGGACAGGGAATGAGCAGTTCTTC. As protein: CASSITGTGNEQFF.

The rearrangement joins TRBV5-1 to TRBJ2-4; tentative D call: TRBD1 (6 bases). Germline V gene data show CDR1 as SGHRS and CDR2 as YFSETQ. This CDR3 is built from 17 residues. V gave up 4 bases and J gave up 0 bases, with 17 bases separating them. The CDR3 bases are TGCGCCAGCAGCCCCGGGACACTGAGACTAGCCAAAAACATTCAGTACTTC. This encodes CASSPGTLRLAKNIQYF. The full variable domain, its missing parts supplied by reference TRBV5-1 and TRBJ2-4, is KAGVTQTPRYLIKTRGQQVTLSCSPISGHRSVSWYQQTPGQGLQFLFEYFSETQRNKGNFPGRFSGRQFSNSRSEMNVSTLELGDSALYLCASSPGTLRLAKNIQYFGAGTRLSVL.

The chain uses TRBV11-2 and TRBJ2-5; 11 bases agree with TRBD2. The CDR3 runs to 16 residues. V was clipped by 2 bases and J by 4 bases; unmatched bases: 6. Germline-derived CDR1 and CDR2 are SGHAT and FQNNGV. The CDR3 DNA sequence: TGTGCCAGCAGCTTAATGATTCTAGCGGGGGGAGAGACCCAGTACTTC. This gives the protein CASSLMILAGGETQYF.

The CDR3 nucleotides are TGTGCCTGGAGTGTATCAGTTAGCAATCAGCCCCAGCATTTT. Protein sequence: CAWSVSVSNQPQHF. The chain carries TRBV30 and TRBJ1-5; D gene ambiguous. Germline-derived CDR1 and CDR2 are GTSNPN and SVGIG (reference sequence). The CDR3 length is 14 residues. Trimming stripped 0 bases from V and 0 bases from J, with 6 bases between.

The chain carries TRBV7-6 and TRBJ1-1, with 8 positions matching TRBD1. The CDR3 is 16 amino acids. CDR1 SGHVS and CDR2 FNYEAQ come from the germline V gene. The J segment lost 0 bases and the V segment lost 5 bases, leaving 8 bases of the junction unmatched. The CDR3 DNA reads TGTGCCAGCAGCGAAGACAGGGGTGGTGTGAACACTGAAGCTTTCTTT. Amino acids: CASSEDRGGVNTEAFF.

The chain recombines TRBV5-4 with TRBJ1-3; 7 nucleotides match TRBD1. Trimming cost V 3 bases and J 7 bases; bases outside gene matches: 4. This CDR3 is 13 amino acids long. Germline values: CDR1 SGHNT, CDR2 YYREEE (reference sequence). The CDR3 loop is CASSSTGRNTIYF. CDR3 nucleotide sequence: TGTGCCAGCAGCTCGACAGGGAGGAACACCATATATTTT.

This clone was picked up a small number of times. The genes are TRBV7-2 and TRBJ2-7, with 10 bases aligning to TRBD1. CDR3 size: 16 residues. The V gene end was trimmed by 1 base and the J gene end by 4 bases; junction bases not matched to a gene: 7. The germline V gene encodes CDR1 SGHTA and CDR2 FQGNSA. CDR3 bases: TGTGCCAGCAGCTTAGGAGACAGGGGGCGCGGGTACGAGCAGTACTTC. It is translated as CASSLGDRGRGYEQYF.

The V gene is TRBV28, the J gene TRBJ2-4, with 7 nucleotides matching TRBD1. Trimming cost V 5 bases and J 0 bases; bases outside gene matches: 4. This CDR3 has 15 residues. Germline assignment: CDR1 MDHEN and CDR2 SYDVKM. This CDR3 reads CASSVRDRAKNIQYF. The CDR3 DNA reads as TGTGCCAGCAGTGTCCGGGACAGAGCCAAAAACATTCAGTACTTC.

This chain uses TRBV6-5 with TRBJ2-5, with 10 bases lining up with TRBD1. Germline values: CDR1 MNHEY, CDR2 SVGAGI. Losses at the gene ends were 9 bases for V and 1 base for J; bases not matched to a gene: 5. The CDR3 covers 14 residues. CDR3 region: CASWTGGPQETQYF. Written as DNA, the CDR3 is TGTGCCAGTTGGACAGGGGGGCCCCAAGAGACCCAGTACTTC.

The chain has TRBV4-3 and TRBJ2-7, with 7 bases aligning to TRBD2. The CDR3 is 15 residues long. Looked up from germline, CDR1 is LGHNA and CDR2 is YSLEER. Trimming took 0 bases from V and 9 from J; bases not matched to a gene: 11. CDR3 sequence reads: CASSQDVVGGTVQYF. The CDR3, as DNA: TGCGCCAGCAGCCAAGATGTAGTGGGGGGGACGGTGCAGTACTTC.

The rearrangement joins TRBV5-1 to TRBJ1-3; TRBD1 aligns across 9 bases. Germline-derived CDR1 and CDR2 are SGHRS and YFSETQ. The CDR3 totals 14 residues. J gave up 4 bases and V 4 bases, and 3 bases lay outside the gene matches. The CDR3: CASSLGQGGNTIYF. In DNA form, the CDR3 reads TGCGCCAGCAGCCTGGGACAGGGCGGAAACACCATATATTTT.

The chain employs TRBV2 and TRBJ1-6; D perhaps matches TRBD1 (6 bases). CDR1 is SNHLY, CDR2 FYNNEI, per germline. This CDR3 contains 15 residues. Trimming took 6 bases from V and 6 from J, leaving 15 bases between them. Here the CDR3 reads CASRLPTGINSPLHF. CDR3 DNA sequence: TGTGCCAGCAGGCTACCGACAGGAATTAATTCACCCCTCCACTTT.

This clone has a handful of counts. Other DNA sequences within the sample encode an identical CDR3. The chain links TRBV5-1 to TRBJ2-7, with D possibly matching TRBD1 (5 bases). This CDR3 is 14 amino acids long. The ends were cut back, 0 bases at V and 0 bases at J, with 7 bases in the middle. Germline values: CDR1 SGHRS, CDR2 YFSETQ. The DNA of the CDR3 is TGCGCCAGCAGCTTGGCAGGGATCTCCTACGAGCAGTACTTC. It codes for CASSLAGISYEQYF.